This TCR beta chain comes out of a study of T cell repertoires in cytomegalovirus infection. As for the study in general: From public TCR beta signatures came an indication of both CMV infection and matching HLA type. Overall study results and limits: Of the TCR beta families, the public ones yielded a cumulative frequency that identified carriers of CMV plus the relevant HLA.

The table lists this clonotype with many counts. Its specificity is unknown. TCRdb redid the calling of the reads with MiXCR, one entry per CDR3 protein. The data contain 300,000 to 400,000 distinct CDR3 sequences, around a quarter of them seen just once; the ten biggest clones take up 10% to 15%. V lost 5 bases and J 5 bases, leaving 8 bases between the germline ends. CDR1 SGHVS and CDR2 FNYEAQ come from the germline V gene. This CDR3 region has 12 residues. Material: cultured PBMCs, obtained from culture after CMV antigen stimulation. The TCR sequence derives from a human donor in good health (CMV status not recorded). Some clones in this sample may be carry-over from other donors' samples. This rearrangement joins TRBV7-6 to TRBJ2-3; D is unclear. The CDR3: CASSPKRDTQYF. The DNA for the CDR3 is TGTGCCAGCAGCCCTAAAAGAGATACGCAGTATTTT.